The source of this T cell receptor (beta chain) is a study of immune evolution from preneoplasia to lung adenocarcinoma. This CDR3 is built from 15 residues. The ends were cut back, 4 bases at V and 3 bases at J, with 13 bases in the middle. Germline CDR1 reads SGDLS; CDR2 reads YYNGEE. Measured with immunoSEQ multiplex PCR; TCRdb has only the in-frame clones, and not every one. The sample carries under 8,500 clones, 81% recorded once. The V and J genes are TRBV9 and TRBJ1-4, with D hard to call. This TCR was recovered from a person aged 45 to 59 with lung adenocarcinoma. Source material: FFPE invasive lung adenocarcinoma tissue. The CDR3, as DNA: TGTGCCAGCAGCCTCGACGGGAGATCTAATGAAAAACTGTTTTTT. Protein sequence: CASSLDGRSNEKLFF.